The clone carrying this T cell receptor (beta chain) was recorded at least ten times. TCRdb redid the calling of the RT-PCR reads with MiXCR, one entry per CDR3 protein. The sample lists more than 550,000 distinct CDR3 sequences; 14% were seen once. Sequencing used memory CD4+ T cells from blood. The clonotype originates from a female donor in good health, serving as a healthy control.

The CDR3 DNA reads TGCAGCGTTGAAGATAGCGGGAGGTTAGATACGCAGTATTTT. Its protein product is CSVEDSGRLDTQYF. J is TRBJ2-3 and V is TRBV29-1; 10 bases map to TRBD2. Germline V gene lookup returns CDR1 SQVTM and CDR2 ANQGSEA. The CDR3 sequence is 14 residues long. Trimming at V came to 0 bases and at J to 5 bases, leaving 2 bases not matched to a gene.